This T cell receptor beta chain is from a study of blood T cell repertoires in COVID-19. On the study more broadly: Samples taken during acute and convalescent COVID-19 were collected in the United States, Italy and Spain. The cDNA or gDNA used as material had been derived from T cells, B-cell-depleted T cells, or PBMCs.

Those enrolled in Seattle joined during active infection and were followed longitudinally afterward. Authors' data handling: Reference gene primer amplification gave estimated nucleated cell counts. The protocol was immunoSEQ multiplex PCR, while the TCRdb copy is restricted to in-frame clones and leaves out a portion. The V and J calls and the clone size are those of that table, but D and trimming were determined from the DNA. In the table there are tens of thousands of clones, roughly 89% of which are singletons. The germline V gene encodes CDR1 LGHDT and CDR2 YNNKEL (reference sequence). After removal of 4 bases from V and 3 bases from J, the junction contained 8 bases not matched to a gene. CDR3 length: 15 amino acids.

This chain uses TRBV3-1 (or the pseudogene TRBV3-2) with TRBJ2-5, with 7 bases fitting TRBD2. The sequence derives from a woman aged 55 to 70 with COVID-19, enrolled during active disease. The sample consisted of peripheral blood. CDR3 in amino acids: CASSLTGLREETQYF. The CDR3 DNA reads as TGTGCCAGCAGCCTGACGGGACTACGGGAAGAGACCCAGTACTTC.